This passage covers 30 T cell receptor beta chains from one sample sequenced in a study of cytomegalovirus exposure and HLA in healthy donors. The PCR was carried out with 60 Vbeta primers and 13 Jbeta primers. Measured with immunoSEQ multiplex PCR; TCRdb has only the in-frame clones, and not every one. The sample includes some 140,000 clones, more than 70% of them seen just once. The sequenced sample was PBMCs. These receptors were taken from a man younger than 40 in good health and CMV-seronegative.

J is TRBJ2-7 and V is TRBV5-6, with TRBD1 matching over 9 bases. The CDR3 runs 15 residues. Looked up from germline, CDR1 is SGHDT and CDR2 is YYEEEE. J gave up 2 bases and V 3 bases, and 6 bases lay outside the gene matches. The DNA of the CDR3 is TGTGCCAGCAGCTGGGCCGGGACAGGGACCTACGAGCAGTACTTC. Protein sequence: CASSWAGTGTYEQYF.

The rearrangement joins TRBV7-3 to TRBJ1-1; D is undetermined. Trimming left V 4 bases short and J 6 bases short, with 12 bases between. Germline assignment: CDR1 SGHTA and CDR2 FQGTGA. The CDR3 totals 13 residues. The CDR3 region has the DNA TGTGCCAGCAGCTCGAACCGGGAAGCTGAAGCTTTCTTT. Translating it yields CASSSNREAEAFF.

The rearrangement uses TRBV28 and TRBJ2-7; 8 bases fit TRBD2. The V and J ends lost 4 bases and 1 base, in that order; junction bases with no gene match: 9. The CDR3 spans 16 residues. CDR1 and CDR2 (germline): MDHEN, SYDVKM. CDR3 sequence: CASSSSQLAESYEQYF. Written as DNA, the CDR3 is TGTGCCAGCAGTTCCAGCCAACTAGCGGAGTCCTACGAGCAGTACTTC. Full variable domain (outside the CDR3, taken from reference TRBV28 and TRBJ2-7): DVKVTQSSRYLVKRTGEKVFLECVQDMDHENMFWYRQDPGLGLRLIYFSYDVKMKEKGDIPEGYSVSREKKERFSLILESASTNQTSMYLCASSSSQLAESYEQYFGPGTRLTVT.

V gene TRBV7-6 combines with J gene TRBJ2-3; 9 bases match TRBD1. In germline, CDR1 is SGHVS, CDR2 FNYEAQ. This CDR3 is built from 17 residues. V shed 4 bases, J shed 4 bases, and the junction held 12 bases outside the gene matches. The CDR3 DNA follows: TGTGCCAGCAGCTCCAGATTACAGGGGGCTATCGCAGATACGCAGTATTTT. Amino acids: CASSSRLQGAIADTQYF.

The gene calls are TRBV2 and TRBJ2-5; perhaps TRBD1 as D (5 bases). Germline assignment: CDR1 SNHLY and CDR2 FYNNEI. The CDR3 extends over 15 amino acids. With 6 bases removed from V and 1 base from J, the gap between germline ends came to 15 bases. The CDR3 region has the DNA TGTGCCAGCAGCCCCCTAGGACAAGGCCAAGAGACCCAGTACTTC. Its protein product is CASSPLGQGQETQYF.

The chain uses TRBV30 and TRBJ2-2; 7 nucleotides match TRBD1. The J segment lost 3 bases and the V segment lost 2 bases, leaving 6 bases of the junction unmatched. The CDR3 has 15 residues. Per the germline V gene, CDR1 is GTSNPN and CDR2 is SVGIG (reference sequence). The CDR3 coding sequence is TGTGCCTGGAGTTCCACCGACAGGGACACCGGGGAGCTGTTTTTT. This translates into CAWSSTDRDTGELFF.

This clone occurred a few times. This sequence joins TRBV9 and TRBJ2-7; 7 nucleotides match TRBD1. The V and J ends lost 0 bases and 3 bases, in that order; junction bases with no gene match: 6. There are 15 residues in the CDR3. Germline CDR1 reads SGDLS; CDR2 reads YYNGEE. The CDR3 loop reads CASSVEAGGFYEQYF. CDR3 DNA sequence: TGTGCCAGCAGCGTAGAGGCAGGGGGTTTCTACGAGCAGTACTTC.

The table lists this clone with a count of one. This chain uses TRBV10-3 with TRBJ1-2, with TRBD1 identical over 7 bases. The CDR3 spans 15 residues. The J segment lost 4 bases and the V segment lost 10 bases, leaving 15 bases of the junction unmatched. Germline V gene sequence: CDR1 ENHRY, CDR2 SYGVKD. The CDR3 region has the DNA TGTGCCACCCGGGTAGGGGGCGACGGATCCTATGGCTACACCTTC. This translates into CATRVGGDGSYGYTF.

This clone was observed a few times. The CDR3 loop reads CASSEGQTYEQYF. CDR3 nucleotide sequence: TGTGCCAGCTCGGAGGGACAGACCTACGAGCAGTACTTC. The V call is TRBV7-9, the J call TRBJ2-7; weak D call: TRBD1 (7 bases). CDR3 size: 13 residues. Germline lookup yields CDR1 SEHNR and CDR2 FQNEAQ (reference sequence). Trimming cost V 8 bases and J 2 bases, with 13 bases left between them.

This clone was seen a handful of times. The chain uses TRBV13 and TRBJ2-1; tentative D call: TRBD2 (6 bases). V was pared by 4 bases and J by 6 bases, with 13 bases between. The CDR3 spans 14 residues. Germline CDR1 PRHDT, CDR2 FYEKMQ (reference sequence). The CDR3 nucleotides are TGTGCCAGCAGCTATCAGGGACTGATCAATGAGCAGTTCTTC. It encodes CASSYQGLINEQFF.

The V and J genes are TRBV10-3 and TRBJ1-5; TRBD1 might be the D (5 bases). Germline loops: CDR1 ENHRY, CDR2 SYGVKD. The germline V and J ends were trimmed by 2 bases and 8 bases, with 13 bases remaining between them. The CDR3 extends over 14 amino acids. CDR3 loop: CAISEGQGLKPQHF. CDR3 DNA: TGTGCCATCAGTGAGGGGCAGGGTTTAAAGCCCCAGCATTTT.

The chain links TRBV6-5 to TRBJ2-3; D might be TRBD2 (6 bases). Trimming cost V 7 bases and J 1 base, with 15 bases left between them. Germline assignment: CDR1 MNHEY and CDR2 SVGAGI. The CDR3 totals 15 residues. CDR3 coding DNA: TGTGCCAGCACCCACCCAGGGACTTGCACAGATACGCAGTATTTT. Translated, it gives CASTHPGTCTDTQYF.

The V call is TRBV5-1, the J call TRBJ2-2, with 16 bases lining up with TRBD2. V shed 2 bases and J 6 bases; nucleotides not matched to a gene: 7. The germline CDR1 and CDR2 sequences are SGHRS and YFSETQ. The length of the CDR3 is 18 residues. Here the CDR3 DNA reads TGCGCCAGCAGCTTACCGGGACTAGCGGGAGGGCAGGCCGGGGAGCTGTTTTTT. Amino acid sequence: CASSLPGLAGGQAGELFF.

The chain joins TRBV13 to TRBJ2-7; 8 bases are a match to TRBD2. V was pared by 0 bases and J by 4 bases, with 8 bases of the junction left unmatched. Germline V gives CDR1 PRHDT, CDR2 FYEKMQ (reference sequence). The CDR3 contains 16 residues. CDR3 nucleotides: TGTGCCAGCAGCTTAGGCCGGGGGGCGGGAGGATACGAGCAGTACTTC. Its protein is CASSLGRGAGGYEQYF.

The V and J genes are TRBV28 and TRBJ1-2, with a possible D match to TRBD1 (5 bases). Trimming stripped 8 bases from V and 2 bases from J, with 9 bases between. The CDR3 consists of 12 residues. Germline CDR1 is MDHEN and CDR2 is SYDVKM. As DNA, the CDR3 is TGTGCCAGCGGTCGGGGGAACTATGGCTACACCTTC. This encodes CASGRGNYGYTF.

The chain couples TRBV10-3 to TRBJ2-2; 15 positions agree with TRBD2. Losses at the gene ends were 4 bases for V and 4 bases for J; bases not matched to a gene: 10. CDR3 length equals 19 residues. CDR1 is ENHRY and CDR2 is SYGVKD in the germline V gene. The CDR3 nucleotides read TGTGCCATCAGTGCCTCGGGACTAGCGGGAGGATCCCCCACCGGGGAGCTGTTTTTT. Translating it yields CAISASGLAGGSPTGELFF.

The rearrangement uses TRBV6-5 and TRBJ2-3; D uncertain. Germline V CDR1 and CDR2: MNHEY, SVGAGI. With 6 bases removed from V and 6 bases from J, the gap between germline ends came to 19 bases. The CDR3 covers 15 residues. CDR3 nucleotides: TGTGCCAGCAGAAACCGACCCGACCGAGGTGATACGCAGTATTTT. This codes for CASRNRPDRGDTQYF.

The chain couples TRBV11-2 to TRBJ2-7, with a tentative D call TRBD2 (7 bases). The germline gives CDR1 SGHAT, CDR2 FQNNGV. The CDR3 is made up of 18 amino acids. V was shortened by 1 base and J by 7 bases, with 26 bases between the two germline ends. The CDR3 nucleotides read TGTGCCAGCAGCTTAGCCAAGGGGGGGGGACACAGGTTCAAGGAGCAGTACTTC. This encodes CASSLAKGGGHRFKEQYF.

This clone was seen just once. The chain combines TRBV9 with TRBJ2-5, with TRBD2 matching 7 bases. CDR1 SGDLS and CDR2 YYNGEE come from the germline V gene. Trimming removed 3 bases from V and 2 bases from J; junction bases left unmatched: 4. This CDR3 has 14 amino acids. CDR3 in amino acids: CASSEAGNQETQYF. The CDR3 bases are TGTGCCAGCAGCGAAGCGGGGAATCAAGAGACCCAGTACTTC.

The rearrangement uses TRBV27 and TRBJ2-7; a possible D gene is TRBD2 (6 bases). The V gene lost 3 bases and the J gene lost 2 bases, with 20 bases spanning the gap. Germline V lookup: CDR1 MNHEY, CDR2 SMNVEV (reference sequence). The CDR3 has 17 amino acids. CDR3 amino acids: CASSLVGSGVSPYEQYF. The CDR3 nucleotides read TGTGCCAGCAGTTTGGTCGGTTCGGGGGTTTCTCCCTACGAGCAGTACTTC.

This sequence joins TRBV6-1 and TRBJ2-1; 7 positions agree with TRBD1. J lost 6 bases, V lost 11 bases, and 4 bases had no gene match. The germline V gene has CDR1 MNHNS and CDR2 SASEGT. There are 11 residues in the CDR3. CDR3 loop: CALRTGNEQFF. The CDR3 DNA sequence: TGTGCCCTCCGGACAGGCAATGAGCAGTTCTTC.

This clone was seen more than once but under ten times. The chain links TRBV7-9 to TRBJ2-2; D gene uncertain. Germline lookup yields CDR1 SEHNR and CDR2 FQNEAQ (reference sequence). The CDR3 spans 15 residues. V shed 5 bases and J shed 3 bases, with 13 bases lying between them. The CDR3, as DNA: TGTGCCAGCAGCCCCCAGGCCCCTTACACCGGGGAGCTGTTTTTT. This gives the protein CASSPQAPYTGELFF. Based on the CDR3 plus reference TRBV7-9 and TRBJ2-2, the full variable domain is DTGVSQNPRHKITKRGQNVTFRCDPISEHNRLYWYRQTLGQGPEFLTYFQNEAQLEKSRLLSDRFSAERPKGSFSTLEIQRTEQGDSAMYLCASSPQAPYTGELFFGEGSRLTVL.

The chain couples TRBV10-3 to TRBJ2-5; possibly TRBD1 for D (6 bases). The germline CDR1 and CDR2 sequences are ENHRY and SYGVKD. The CDR3 extends over 14 amino acids. The V and J ends lost 9 bases and 2 bases respectively, with 16 bases between them. The CDR3 here is CAIRDPDSQETQYF. CDR3 coding DNA: TGTGCCATTCGGGACCCGGACAGTCAAGAGACCCAGTACTTC.

A few counts support this clone. The chain joins TRBV7-2 to TRBJ2-7; 10 bases fit TRBD2. The CDR3 has 13 amino acids. Germline trimming cut 7 bases from V and 0 bases from J; bases unmatched to any gene: 0. The germline V gene has CDR1 SGHTA and CDR2 FQGNSA. Here the CDR3 DNA reads TGTGCCAGCACTAGCGGGAGCTCCTACGAGCAGTACTTC. This gives the protein CASTSGSSYEQYF.

The chain uses TRBV5-1 and TRBJ2-1, with 7 bases that match TRBD2. Germline V gives CDR1 SGHRS, CDR2 YFSETQ. V was clipped by 1 base and J by 8 bases; unmatched bases: 6. The CDR3 runs to 14 residues. DNA of the CDR3: TGCGCCAGCAGCTTGACACTAGCGCGCGATGAGCAGTTCTTC. Translation gives CASSLTLARDEQFF.

The chain couples TRBV11-2 to TRBJ2-1; no clear D gene. Between the trimmed V and J ends, which lost 5 bases and 12 bases, there was a span of 14 bases. The CDR3 runs 12 residues. Germline CDR1 and CDR2: SGHAT and FQNNGV. This CDR3 reads CASSLNYVGQFF. The CDR3 region has the DNA TGTGCCAGCAGCCTTAACTATGTTGGGCAGTTCTTC.

The chain uses TRBV6-6 and TRBJ2-5, with 9 bases lining up with TRBD1. Looked up from germline, CDR1 is MNHNY and CDR2 is SVGAGI (reference sequence). V trimming: 1 base; J trimming: 2 bases; junction bases outside the gene matches: 5. The CDR3 runs 16 residues. CDR3 in amino acids: CASSYWDRVDQETQYF. As DNA, the CDR3 is TGTGCCAGCAGTTACTGGGACAGGGTCGATCAAGAGACCCAGTACTTC.

The chain combines TRBV23-1 with TRBJ2-1, with D tentatively TRBD2 (7 bases). TRBV23-1 is marked as an open reading frame, function uncertain. This CDR3 has 15 amino acids. V was pared by 3 bases and J by 7 bases, with 16 bases between. The CDR3 reads CASSQPNREGNEQFF. The CDR3 DNA sequence: TGCGCCAGCAGTCAGCCTAACAGGGAGGGGAATGAGCAGTTCTTC.

The rearrangement links TRBV5-1 to TRBJ2-7; D is undetermined. The germline gives CDR1 SGHRS, CDR2 YFSETQ. The CDR3 consists of 14 residues. V was trimmed by 4 bases and J by 2 bases, leaving 13 bases between them. DNA of the CDR3: TGCGCCAGCAGCCGCCCTGGAGAGGCCTACGAGCAGTACTTC. Protein product: CASSRPGEAYEQYF.

This clone showed up just once. The chain is built from TRBV27 and TRBJ1-4; TRBD1 agrees at 9 bases. After removal of 5 bases from V and 8 bases from J, the junction contained 9 bases not matched to a gene. Germline lookup yields CDR1 MNHEY and CDR2 SMNVEV (reference sequence). The CDR3 spans 15 residues. The CDR3 reads CASSVRTGVGEKLFF. DNA for the CDR3: TGTGCCAGCAGTGTACGGACAGGGGTAGGGGAAAAACTGTTTTTT.